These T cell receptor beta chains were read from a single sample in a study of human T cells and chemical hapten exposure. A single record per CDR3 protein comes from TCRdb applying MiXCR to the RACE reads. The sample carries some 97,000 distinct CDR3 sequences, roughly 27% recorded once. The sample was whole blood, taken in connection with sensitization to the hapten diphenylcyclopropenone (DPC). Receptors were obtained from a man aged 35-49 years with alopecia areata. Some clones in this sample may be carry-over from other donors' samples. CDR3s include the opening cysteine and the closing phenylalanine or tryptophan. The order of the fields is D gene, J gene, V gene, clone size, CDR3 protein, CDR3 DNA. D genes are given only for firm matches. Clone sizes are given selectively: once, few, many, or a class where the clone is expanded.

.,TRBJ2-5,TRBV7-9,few,CASSLIQETQYF,TGTGCCAGCAGCTTAATCCAAGAGACCCAGTACTTC
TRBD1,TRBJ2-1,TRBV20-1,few,CSPRGQPPISSYNEQFF,TGCAGCCCAAGGGGGCAGCCCCCCATCAGCTCCTACAATGAGCAGTTCTTC
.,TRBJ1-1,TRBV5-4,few,CASSLQGWTEAFF,TGTGCCAGCAGCTTGCAGGGATGGACTGAAGCTTTCTTT
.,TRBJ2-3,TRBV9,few,CASSASGTDTQYF,TGTGCCAGCAGCGCTAGCGGCACAGATACGCAGTATTTT
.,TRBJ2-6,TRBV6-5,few,CASSYSRPDSGANVLTF,TGTGCCAGCAGTTACTCGCGTCCAGACTCTGGGGCCAACGTCCTGACTTTC
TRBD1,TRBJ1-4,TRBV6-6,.,CASSERGQESSNEKLFF,TGTGCCAGCAGTGAGCGTGGACAGGAGTCGTCTAATGAAAAACTGTTTTTT
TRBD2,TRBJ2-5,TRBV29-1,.,CSVSGSWQETQYF,TGCAGCGTAAGCGGGAGTTGGCAAGAGACCCAGTACTTC
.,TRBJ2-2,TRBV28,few,CASSLEVTVFGELFF,TGTGCCAGCAGTTTGGAAGTAACGGTCTTTGGGGAGCTGTTTTTT
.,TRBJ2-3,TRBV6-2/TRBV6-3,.,CASSLELRMGLNTQYF,TGTGCCAGCAGTTTAGAACTCCGGATGGGGTTGAATACGCAGTATTTT
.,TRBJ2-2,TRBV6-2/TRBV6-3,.,CASSYEGSGELFF,TGTGCCAGCAGTTACGAGGGGAGCGGGGAGCTGTTTTTT
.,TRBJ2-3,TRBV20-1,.,CSARAPRLNTQYF,TGCAGTGCTAGGGCCCCACGTTTGAATACGCAGTATTTT
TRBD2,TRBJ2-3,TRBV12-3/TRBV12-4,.,CASSWTSGITDTQYF,TGTGCCAGCAGTTGGACTAGCGGGATAACAGATACGCAGTATTTT
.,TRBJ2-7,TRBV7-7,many,CASSPDNSYEQYF,TGTGCCAGCAGCCCAGACAACTCCTACGAGCAGTACTTC
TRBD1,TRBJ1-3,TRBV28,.,CASNSGTGLNTIYF,TGTGCCAGCAATTCCGGGACAGGATTAAACACCATATATTTT
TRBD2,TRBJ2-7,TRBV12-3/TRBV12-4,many,CASSIGTSYEQYF,TGTGCCAGCAGTATAGGGACTAGCTACGAGCAGTACTTC
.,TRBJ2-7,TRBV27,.,CASSLSWRTYEQYF,TGTGCCAGCAGTTTAAGTTGGCGAACCTACGAGCAGTACTTC
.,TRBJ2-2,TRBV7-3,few,CASSLRFLTGELFF,TGTGCCAGCAGCTTGAGGTTTCTAACCGGGGAGCTGTTTTTT
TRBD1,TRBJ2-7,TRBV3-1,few,CASSQAGQTYEQYF,TGTGCCAGCAGCCAAGCGGGACAGACCTACGAGCAGTACTTC
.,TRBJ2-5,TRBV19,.,CASSISPTSRETQYF,TGTGCCAGTAGTATTTCCCCGACTAGTCGAGAGACCCAGTACTTC
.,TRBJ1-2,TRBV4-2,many,CASSLDDSLTNYGYTF,TGTGCCAGCAGCCTTGACGACAGCCTCACTAACTATGGCTACACCTTC
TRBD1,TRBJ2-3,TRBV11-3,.,CASSLDGQGGTDTQYF,TGTGCCAGCAGCTTAGACGGACAGGGCGGCACAGATACGCAGTATTTT
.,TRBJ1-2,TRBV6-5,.,CASRPTANYGYTF,TGTGCCAGCAGACCGACAGCGAACTATGGCTACACCTTC
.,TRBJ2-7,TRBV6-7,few,CASSYLVSYEQYF,TGTGCCAGCAGTTATCTAGTCTCCTACGAGCAGTACTTC
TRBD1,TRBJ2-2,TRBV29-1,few,CSTNRGGELFF,TGCAGCACTAACAGGGGTGGGGAGCTGTTTTTT
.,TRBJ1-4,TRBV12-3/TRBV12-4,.,CASSPQATNEKLFF,TGTGCCAGCAGTCCTCAGGCAACTAATGAAAAACTGTTTTTT
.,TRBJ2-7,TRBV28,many,CASRTIYEQYF,TGTGCCAGCAGAACAATCTACGAGCAGTACTTC
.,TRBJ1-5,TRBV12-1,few,CASSPRAYSKNQPQHF,TGTGCCAGCAGTCCGCGGGCCTATAGTAAAAATCAGCCCCAGCATTTT
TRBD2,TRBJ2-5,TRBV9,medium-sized,CASSFGTSGDQETQYF,TGTGCCAGCAGCTTCGGGACTAGCGGAGACCAAGAGACCCAGTACTTC
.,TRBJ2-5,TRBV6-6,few,CASSYGNMNQETQYF,TGTGCCAGCAGTTACGGGAACATGAATCAAGAGACCCAGTACTTC
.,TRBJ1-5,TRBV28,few,CASIGGGNQPQHF,TGTGCCAGCATAGGCGGGGGCAATCAGCCCCAGCATTTT
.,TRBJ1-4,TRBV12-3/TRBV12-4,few,CASRQGIGTEKLFF,TGTGCCAGCCGGCAGGGTATCGGGACTGAAAAACTGTTTTTT
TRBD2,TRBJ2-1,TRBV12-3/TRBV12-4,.,CASRSGSYSYNEQFF,TGTGCCAGCAGGAGCGGGAGCTACAGCTACAATGAGCAGTTCTTC
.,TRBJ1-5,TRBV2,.,CASNTQGDVQPQHF,TGTGCCAGCAATACACAGGGAGATGTCCAGCCCCAGCATTTT
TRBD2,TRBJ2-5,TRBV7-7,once,CASSPGLAGVGETQYF,TGTGCCAGCAGCCCCGGACTAGCGGGAGTCGGAGAGACCCAGTACTTC
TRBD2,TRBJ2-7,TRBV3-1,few,CASSPLLAGTNYEQYF,TGTGCCAGCAGCCCCCTACTAGCGGGGACCAACTACGAGCAGTACTTC
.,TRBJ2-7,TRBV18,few,CASSPSSRPEQYF,TGTGCCAGCTCACCGTCAAGCCGCCCCGAGCAGTACTTC
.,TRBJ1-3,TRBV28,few,CASSAPTGAATIYF,TGTGCCAGCAGTGCTCCGACAGGAGCAGCCACCATATATTTT
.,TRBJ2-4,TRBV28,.,CASSLYAPNLGAHIQYF,TGTGCCAGCAGTCTTTACGCGCCTAACCTTGGGGCGCACATTCAGTACTTC
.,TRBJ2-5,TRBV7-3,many,CASSTGSKETQYF,TGTGCCAGCAGTACAGGAAGTAAAGAGACCCAGTACTTC
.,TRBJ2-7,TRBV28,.,CASSLAGDNDEQYF,TGTGCCAGCAGCCTCGCAGGGGATAACGACGAGCAGTACTTC
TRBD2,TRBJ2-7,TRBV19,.,CASKGGGSHPYEQYF,TGTGCCAGTAAAGGCGGCGGGAGCCACCCATACGAGCAGTACTTC
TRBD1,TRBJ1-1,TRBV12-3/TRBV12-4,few,CASTQTGGLYTEAFF,TGTGCCAGCACCCAGACAGGGGGCTTGTACACTGAAGCTTTCTTT
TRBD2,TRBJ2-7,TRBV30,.,CAWSWWEGPYEQYF,TGTGCCTGGAGTTGGTGGGAGGGGCCCTACGAGCAGTACTTC
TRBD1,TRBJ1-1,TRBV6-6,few,CASSYGTGLGTEAFF,TGTGCCAGCAGTTACGGGACAGGACTGGGGACTGAAGCTTTCTTT
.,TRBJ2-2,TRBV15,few,CATSPSVGRITGELFF,TGTGCCACCAGCCCCAGTGTAGGGCGGATTACCGGGGAGCTGTTTTTT
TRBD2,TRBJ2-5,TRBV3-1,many,CASKTSGIIKETQYF,TGTGCCAGCAAGACTAGCGGGATAATCAAAGAGACCCAGTACTTC
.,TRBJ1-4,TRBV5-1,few,CASSLVSQGSEKLFF,TGCGCCAGCAGCTTGGTGTCCCAGGGATCCGAAAAACTGTTTTTT
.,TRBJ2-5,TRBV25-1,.,CASRTGPQETQYF,TGTGCCAGCAGGACGGGGCCGCAAGAGACCCAGTACTTC
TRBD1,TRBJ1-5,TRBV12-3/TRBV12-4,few,CASRTGGDQPQHF,TGTGCCAGCAGAACAGGGGGGGATCAGCCCCAGCATTTT
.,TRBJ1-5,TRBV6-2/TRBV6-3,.,CASSYLPLGGNQPQHF,TGTGCCAGCAGTTACCTCCCGTTGGGGGGGAATCAGCCCCAGCATTTT
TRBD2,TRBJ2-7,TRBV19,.,CASSHQTSGAASYEQYF,TGTGCCAGTAGTCACCAGACTAGCGGGGCTGCTAGCTACGAGCAGTACTTC
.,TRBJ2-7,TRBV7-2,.,CASSLVGVEQYF,TGTGCCAGCAGCTTAGTGGGGGTCGAGCAGTACTTC
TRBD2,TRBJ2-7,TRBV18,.,CASSPLAGTSGDSYEQYF,TGTGCCAGCTCACCCCTGGCCGGGACTAGCGGTGATTCCTACGAGCAGTACTTC
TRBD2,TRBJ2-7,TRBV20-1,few,CSARAAGGPYEQYF,TGCAGTGCTAGAGCCGCGGGAGGCCCCTACGAGCAGTACTTC
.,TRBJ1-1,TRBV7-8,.,CASSLAGRVSEAFF,TGTGCCAGCAGCTTAGCAGGCCGAGTGAGTGAAGCTTTCTTT
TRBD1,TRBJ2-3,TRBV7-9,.,CASRFGTGGADTQYF,TGTGCCAGCAGGTTCGGGACAGGGGGCGCAGATACGCAGTATTTT
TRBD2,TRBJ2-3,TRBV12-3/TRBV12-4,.,CASIFLTSGRALDTQYF,TGTGCCAGCATCTTCCTGACTAGCGGGAGGGCCCTAGATACGCAGTATTTT